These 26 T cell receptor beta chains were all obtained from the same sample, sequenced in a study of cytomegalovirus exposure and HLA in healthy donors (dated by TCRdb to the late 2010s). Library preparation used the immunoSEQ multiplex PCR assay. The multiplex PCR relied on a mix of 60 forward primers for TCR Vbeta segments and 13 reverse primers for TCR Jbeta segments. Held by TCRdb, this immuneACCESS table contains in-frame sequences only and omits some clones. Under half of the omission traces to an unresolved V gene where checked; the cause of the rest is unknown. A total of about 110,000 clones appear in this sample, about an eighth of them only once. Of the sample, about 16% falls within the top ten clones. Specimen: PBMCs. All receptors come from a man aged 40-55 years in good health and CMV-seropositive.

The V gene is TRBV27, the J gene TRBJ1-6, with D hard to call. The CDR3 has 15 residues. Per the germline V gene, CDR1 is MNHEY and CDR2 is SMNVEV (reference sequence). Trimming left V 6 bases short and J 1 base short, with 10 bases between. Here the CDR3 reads CASRRLGSYNSPLHF. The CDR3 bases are TGTGCCAGCAGAAGACTTGGGTCCTATAATTCACCCCTCCACTTT.

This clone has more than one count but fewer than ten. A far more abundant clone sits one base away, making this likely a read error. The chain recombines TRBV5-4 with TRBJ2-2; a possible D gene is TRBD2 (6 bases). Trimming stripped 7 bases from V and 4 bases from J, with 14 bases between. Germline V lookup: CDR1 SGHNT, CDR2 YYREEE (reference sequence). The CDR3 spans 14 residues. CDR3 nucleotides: TGTGCCAGCCGCCCGGGGGATTCCACCGGGGAGCTGTTTTTT. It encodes CASRPGDSTGELFF. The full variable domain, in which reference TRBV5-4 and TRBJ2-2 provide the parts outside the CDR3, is ETGVTQSPTHLIKTRGQQVTLRCSSQSGHNTVSWYQQALGQGPQFIFQYYREEENGRGNFPPRFSGLQFPNYSSELNVNALELDDSALYLCASRPGDSTGELFFGEGSRLTVL.

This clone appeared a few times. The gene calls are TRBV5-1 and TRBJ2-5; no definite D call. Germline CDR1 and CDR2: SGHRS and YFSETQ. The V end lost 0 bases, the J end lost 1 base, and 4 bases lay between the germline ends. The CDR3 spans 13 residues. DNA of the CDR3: TGCGCCAGCAGCTTGGCTCTCCAAGAGACCCAGTACTTC. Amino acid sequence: CASSLALQETQYF. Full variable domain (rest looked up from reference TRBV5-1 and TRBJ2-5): KAGVTQTPRYLIKTRGQQVTLSCSPISGHRSVSWYQQTPGQGLQFLFEYFSETQRNKGNFPGRFSGRQFSNSRSEMNVSTLELGDSALYLCASSLALQETQYFGPGTRLLVL.

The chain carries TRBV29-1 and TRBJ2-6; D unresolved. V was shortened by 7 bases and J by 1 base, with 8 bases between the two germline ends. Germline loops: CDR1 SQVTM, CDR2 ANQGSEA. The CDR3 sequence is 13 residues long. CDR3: CSAQTSGANVLTF. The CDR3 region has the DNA TGCAGCGCCCAAACATCTGGGGCCAACGTCCTGACTTTC.

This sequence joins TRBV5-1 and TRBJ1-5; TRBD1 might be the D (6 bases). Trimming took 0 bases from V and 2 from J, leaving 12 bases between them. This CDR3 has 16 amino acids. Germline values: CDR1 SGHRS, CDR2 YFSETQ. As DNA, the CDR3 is TGCGCCAGCAGCTTGGTTGGGGGGGCGGGCAATCAGCCCCAGCATTTT. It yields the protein CASSLVGGAGNQPQHF.

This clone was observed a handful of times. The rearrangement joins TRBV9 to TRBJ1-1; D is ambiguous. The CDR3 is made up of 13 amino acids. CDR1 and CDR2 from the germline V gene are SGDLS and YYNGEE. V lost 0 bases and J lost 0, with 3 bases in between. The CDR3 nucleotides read TGTGCCAGCAGCGTAGAGCTGAACACTGAAGCTTTCTTT. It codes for CASSVELNTEAFF. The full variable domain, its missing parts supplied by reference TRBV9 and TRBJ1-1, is DSGVTQTPKHLITATGQRVTLRCSPRSGDLSVYWYQQSLDQGLQFLIQYYNGEERAKGNILERFSAQQFPDLHSELNLSSLELGDSALYFCASSVELNTEAFFGQGTRLTVV.

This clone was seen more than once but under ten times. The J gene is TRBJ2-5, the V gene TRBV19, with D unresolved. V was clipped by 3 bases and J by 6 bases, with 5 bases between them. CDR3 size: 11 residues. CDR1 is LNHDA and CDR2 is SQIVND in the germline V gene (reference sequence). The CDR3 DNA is TGTGCCAGTAGTATCAGTCAGACCCAGTACTTC. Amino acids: CASSISQTQYF.

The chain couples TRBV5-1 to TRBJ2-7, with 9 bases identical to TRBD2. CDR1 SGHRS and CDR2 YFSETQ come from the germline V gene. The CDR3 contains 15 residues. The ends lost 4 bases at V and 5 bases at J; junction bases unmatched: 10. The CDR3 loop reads CASSPRLADSHEQYF. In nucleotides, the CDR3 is TGCGCCAGCAGCCCCCGACTAGCGGACAGCCACGAGCAGTACTTC.

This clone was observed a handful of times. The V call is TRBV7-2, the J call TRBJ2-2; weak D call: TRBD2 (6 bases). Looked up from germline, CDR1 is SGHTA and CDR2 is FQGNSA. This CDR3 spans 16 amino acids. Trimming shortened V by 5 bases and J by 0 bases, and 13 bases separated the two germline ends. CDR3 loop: CASSPGGQANTGELFF. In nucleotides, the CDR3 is TGTGCCAGCAGCCCCGGGGGTCAGGCGAACACCGGGGAGCTGTTTTTT.

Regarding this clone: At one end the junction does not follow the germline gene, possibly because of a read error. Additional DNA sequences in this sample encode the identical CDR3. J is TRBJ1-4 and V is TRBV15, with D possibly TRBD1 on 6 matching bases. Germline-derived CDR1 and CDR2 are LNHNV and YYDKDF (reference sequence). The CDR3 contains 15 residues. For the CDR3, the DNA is TGTGCCACCAGCAGAGATGGTGGACCAGGGGAAAAACTATTTTTT. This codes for CATSRDGGPGEKLFF.

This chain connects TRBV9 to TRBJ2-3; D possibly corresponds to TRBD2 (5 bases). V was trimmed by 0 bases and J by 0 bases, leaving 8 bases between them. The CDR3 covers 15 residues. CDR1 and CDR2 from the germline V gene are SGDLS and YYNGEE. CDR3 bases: TGTGCCAGCAGCGTAGGACGGGGTAGCACAGATACGCAGTATTTT. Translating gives CASSVGRGSTDTQYF.

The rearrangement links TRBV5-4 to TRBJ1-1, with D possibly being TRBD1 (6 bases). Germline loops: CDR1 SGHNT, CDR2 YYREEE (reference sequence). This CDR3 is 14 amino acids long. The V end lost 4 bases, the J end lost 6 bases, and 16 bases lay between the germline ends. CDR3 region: CASSVTGTAPEAFF. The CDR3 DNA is TGTGCCAGCAGCGTTACAGGGACCGCTCCTGAAGCTTTCTTT.

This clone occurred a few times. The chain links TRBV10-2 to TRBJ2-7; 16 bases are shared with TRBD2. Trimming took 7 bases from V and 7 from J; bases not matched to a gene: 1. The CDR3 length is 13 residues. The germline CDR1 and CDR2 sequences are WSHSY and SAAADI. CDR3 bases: TGCGCCAGCAAGGGACTAGCGGGAGGGGAGCAGTACTTC. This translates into CASKGLAGGEQYF.

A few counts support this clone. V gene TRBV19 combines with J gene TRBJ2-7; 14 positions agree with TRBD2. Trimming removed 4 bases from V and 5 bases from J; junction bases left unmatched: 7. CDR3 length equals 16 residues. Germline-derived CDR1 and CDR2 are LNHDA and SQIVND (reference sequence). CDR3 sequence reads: CASSRGTSGSGNEQYF. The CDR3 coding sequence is TGTGCCAGTAGTAGGGGGACTAGCGGGAGCGGCAACGAGCAGTACTTC. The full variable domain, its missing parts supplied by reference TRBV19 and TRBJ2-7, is DGGITQSPKYLFRKEGQNVTLSCEQNLNHDAMYWYRQDPGQGLRLIYYSQIVNDFQKGDIAEGYSVSREKKESFPLTVTSAQKNPTAFYLCASSRGTSGSGNEQYFGPGTRLTVT.

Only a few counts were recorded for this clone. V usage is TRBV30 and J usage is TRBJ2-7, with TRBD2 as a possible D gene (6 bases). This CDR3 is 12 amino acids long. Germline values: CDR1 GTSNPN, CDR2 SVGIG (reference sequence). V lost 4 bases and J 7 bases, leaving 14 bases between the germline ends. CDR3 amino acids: CAWIADSWEQYF. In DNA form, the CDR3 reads TGTGCCTGGATAGCGGATTCGTGGGAGCAGTACTTC.

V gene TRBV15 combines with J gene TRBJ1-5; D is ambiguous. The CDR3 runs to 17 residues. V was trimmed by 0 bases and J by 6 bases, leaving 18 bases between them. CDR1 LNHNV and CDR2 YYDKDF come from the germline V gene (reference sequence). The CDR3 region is CATSRDLLPRTGQPQHF. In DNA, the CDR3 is TGTGCCACCAGCAGAGATCTTTTGCCCAGAACGGGTCAGCCCCAGCATTTT.

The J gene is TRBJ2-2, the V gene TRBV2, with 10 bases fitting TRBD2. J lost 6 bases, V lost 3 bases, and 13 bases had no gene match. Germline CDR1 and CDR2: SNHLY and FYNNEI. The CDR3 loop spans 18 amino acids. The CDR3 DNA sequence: TGTGCCAGCAGTGACGCTCGGTCTAGCGGGAGTTGGGCCGGGGAGCTGTTTTTT. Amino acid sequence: CASSDARSSGSWAGELFF.

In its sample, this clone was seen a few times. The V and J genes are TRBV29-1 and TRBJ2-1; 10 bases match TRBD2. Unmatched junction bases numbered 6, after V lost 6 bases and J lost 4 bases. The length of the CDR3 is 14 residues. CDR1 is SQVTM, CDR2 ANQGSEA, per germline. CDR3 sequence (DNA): TGCAGCGTGGAAACTAGCGGGACGTACAATGAGCAGTTCTTC. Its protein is CSVETSGTYNEQFF.

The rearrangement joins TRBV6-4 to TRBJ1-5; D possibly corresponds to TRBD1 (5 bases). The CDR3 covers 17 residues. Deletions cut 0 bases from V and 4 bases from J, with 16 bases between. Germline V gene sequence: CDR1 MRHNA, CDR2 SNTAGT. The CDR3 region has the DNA TGTGCCAGCAGTGACTCGAATATACGGGGGATGAATCAGCCCCAGCATTTT. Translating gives CASSDSNIRGMNQPQHF.

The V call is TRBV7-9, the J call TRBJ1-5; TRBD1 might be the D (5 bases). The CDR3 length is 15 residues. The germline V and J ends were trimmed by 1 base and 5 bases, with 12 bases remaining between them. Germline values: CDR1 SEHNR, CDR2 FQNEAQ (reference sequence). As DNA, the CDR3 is TGTGCCAGCAGCTTAGGGGCAGGGAAACATCAGCCCCAGCATTTT. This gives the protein CASSLGAGKHQPQHF.

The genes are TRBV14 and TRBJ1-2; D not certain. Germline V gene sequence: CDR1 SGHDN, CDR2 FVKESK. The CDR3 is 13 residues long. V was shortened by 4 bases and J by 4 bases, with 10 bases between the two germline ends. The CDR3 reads CASSLRLSYGYTF. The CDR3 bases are TGTGCCAGCAGCCTTCGACTTAGCTATGGCTACACCTTC.

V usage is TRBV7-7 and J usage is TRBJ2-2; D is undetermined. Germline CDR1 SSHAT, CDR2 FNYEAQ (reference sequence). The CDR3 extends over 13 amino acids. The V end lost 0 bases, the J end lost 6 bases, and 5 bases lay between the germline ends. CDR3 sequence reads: CASSLAGSGELFF. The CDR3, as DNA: TGTGCCAGCAGCTTAGCCGGGTCCGGGGAGCTGTTTTTT.

The CDR3 DNA sequence: TGTGCCAGCAGCTTGGCCTCAGGGGGCTGGGATGAGCAGTTCTTC. The encoded protein is CASSLASGGWDEQFF. This sequence joins TRBV5-6 and TRBJ2-1; 8 nucleotides line up with TRBD1. The CDR3 is 15 residues long. CDR1 and CDR2 from the germline V gene are SGHDT and YYEEEE. Trimming removed 0 bases from V and 8 bases from J; junction bases left unmatched: 7.

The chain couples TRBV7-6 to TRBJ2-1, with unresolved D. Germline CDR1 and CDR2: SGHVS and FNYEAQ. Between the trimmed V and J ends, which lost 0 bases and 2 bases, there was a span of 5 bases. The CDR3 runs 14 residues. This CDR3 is CASSLAQTYNEQFF. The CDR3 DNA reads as TGTGCCAGCAGCTTAGCCCAGACCTACAATGAGCAGTTCTTC.

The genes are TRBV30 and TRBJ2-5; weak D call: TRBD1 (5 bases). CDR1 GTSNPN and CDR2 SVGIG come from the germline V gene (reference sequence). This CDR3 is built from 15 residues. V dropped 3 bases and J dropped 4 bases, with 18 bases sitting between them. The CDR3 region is CAWRGWGGEAETQYF. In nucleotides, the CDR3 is TGTGCCTGGAGGGGCTGGGGCGGAGAGGCAGAGACCCAGTACTTC.

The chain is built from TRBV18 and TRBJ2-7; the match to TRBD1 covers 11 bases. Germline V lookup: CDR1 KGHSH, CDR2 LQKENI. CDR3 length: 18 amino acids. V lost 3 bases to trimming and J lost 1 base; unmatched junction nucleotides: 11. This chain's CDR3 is CASSPSLPGTGGSYEQYF. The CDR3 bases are TGTGCCAGCTCACCCTCCCTCCCCGGGACAGGGGGATCCTACGAGCAGTACTTC.